One sample yielded the 28 T cell receptor beta chains listed below, sequenced in a study of tumor-infiltrating lymphocytes in primary liver carcinoma. From 450 to 600 ng total RNA, TCR beta cDNA was generated with a primer in the constant region. It was through three nested multiplex PCR rounds of slightly modified ARM-PCR that TCR beta libraries arose. Two initial PCR rounds of around 10 cycles each paired TRBV1-TRBV30 forward primers with a C-beta reverse primer. TCRdb redid the calling of the multiplex PCR reads with MiXCR, one entry per CDR3 protein. The table records under 110,000 distinct CDR3 sequences, under 70% of them present only once. Co-extracted RNA and DNA came from around 18-30 mg of unsorted bulk tissue. What was sequenced was liver tumor tissue from sampling region 2. Subset given: tumor region T2, inferior pole. Receptors originate from a woman aged 55-70 years with primary liver carcinoma and hepatitis B virus infection.

The chain couples TRBV2 to TRBJ2-5; D remains ambiguous. Trimming cost V 5 bases and J 1 base, with 5 bases left between them. Germline V gene lookup returns CDR1 SNHLY and CDR2 FYNNEI. The CDR3 extends over 12 amino acids. In DNA, the CDR3 is TGTGCCAGCAGTAACAGCCAAGAGACCCAGTACTTC. Translated: CASSNSQETQYF.

The chain is built from TRBV11-2 and TRBJ2-1; TRBD2 aligns across 8 bases. The CDR3 has 14 amino acids. Losses at the gene ends were 2 bases for V and 6 bases for J; bases not matched to a gene: 3. Germline V gives CDR1 SGHAT, CDR2 FQNNGV. The CDR3: CASSLSGGGNEQFF. The CDR3 region has the DNA TGTGCCAGCAGCTTAAGCGGGGGCGGCAATGAGCAGTTCTTC.

Judged by abundance, this clonotype is medium-sized. The chain links TRBV11-2 to TRBJ2-3, with 9 bases that match TRBD1. CDR1 SGHAT and CDR2 FQNNGV come from the germline V gene. The CDR3 runs to 14 residues. Trimming cost V 5 bases and J 6 bases; bases outside gene matches: 6. CDR3 sequence (DNA): TGTGCCAGCAGCGCACGACAGGGGGGGGATACGCAGTATTTT. Its translation is CASSARQGGDTQYF.

Note on this clonotype: It is likely a read error, because the conserved phenylalanine at the end of the CDR3 is missing. This chain joins TRBV11-2 and TRBJ2-6; the D gene is possibly TRBD1 (5 bases). The CDR3 has 14 amino acids. Germline lookup yields CDR1 SGHAT and CDR2 FQNNGV. The DNA for the CDR3 is TGTGCCAGCAGCCCAACCTCTGGGGCCAACGTTCTGACTTTA. Encoded protein: CASSPTSGANVLTL.

Concerning this clonotype: One junction end disagrees with the germline gene, perhaps due to a read error. The DNA for the CDR3 is TGCGTCAGCAGCCAACGAGGATCCGATACGCAGTATTTT. Translated, it gives CVSSQRGSDTQYF. The V call is TRBV4-1, the J call TRBJ2-3, with unresolved D. CDR3 length equals 13 residues. Germline V gene sequence: CDR1 MGHRA, CDR2 YSYEKL.

As for this clonotype: The conserved phenylalanine or tryptophan normally closing the CDR3 is absent here, so this likely arose from a read error. The chain links TRBV6-5 to TRBJ2-1; D may be TRBD2 (6 bases). CDR1 and CDR2 (germline): MNHEY, SVGAGI. The CDR3 is 17 amino acids. The CDR3 here is CASGPRVRAGRYNEQFL. CDR3 in DNA: TGTGCCAGCGGGCCCCGGGTTCGAGCGGGTCGCTACAATGAACAGTTCTTA.

Points on this clonotype: A clone one base away is much larger, so this may be a read error. This chain links TRBV28 with TRBJ2-3; D gene ambiguous. Trimming took off 10 bases at V and 0 bases at J, with 11 bases between the two ends. CDR3 size: 13 residues. Germline V gene data show CDR1 as MDHEN and CDR2 as SYDVKM. This CDR3 is CAISPTSTDTQYF. The CDR3 DNA is TGTGCCATCAGCCCGACAAGCACAGATACGCAGTATTTT.

In regard to this clonotype: Its ends do not fully match the called genes, so a read error is possible. This chain joins TRBV6-1 and TRBJ1-5; the D gene is possibly TRBD1 (6 bases). Germline CDR1 MNHNS, CDR2 SASEGT. The CDR3 covers 15 residues. CDR3 sequence: CASRDMGTGFQPQHF. The CDR3 DNA reads as TGTGCCAGCAGAGATATGGGAACAGGGTTTCAGCCCCAGCACTTT.

The J gene is TRBJ2-1, the V gene TRBV5-1; D gene uncertain. The CDR3 totals 14 residues. Germline V gene data show CDR1 as SGHRS and CDR2 as YFSETQ. V was shortened by 4 bases and J by 4 bases, with 12 bases between the two germline ends. The chain's CDR3 is CASSIGGSYNEQFF. The CDR3 DNA follows: TGCGCCAGCAGCATAGGCGGCTCTTACAATGAGCAGTTCTTC.

Note on this clonotype: Given a much more abundant clone one base away, this may be a read error. The gene calls are TRBV28 and TRBJ2-5; TRBD2 might be the D (5 bases). Trimming removed 6 bases from V and 5 bases from J, with 16 bases in between. This CDR3 is built from 14 residues. The germline V gene encodes CDR1 MDHEN and CDR2 SYDVKM. The CDR3 is CASSRDYSSETQYF. The CDR3 DNA reads TGTGCCAGCAGCCGCGACTATTCTTCGGAGACCCAGTACTTC.

This clonotype has ten or more counts. The genes are TRBV12-3 or TRBV12-4 and TRBJ1-5; D gene uncertain. The germline V and J ends were trimmed by 1 base and 3 bases, with 13 bases remaining between them. The CDR3 loop spans 16 amino acids. The CDR3 DNA is TGTGCCAGCAGTTTAGACAGCTTAGCGCTCAATCAGCCCCAGCATTTT. Translation: CASSLDSLALNQPQHF.

Comments on this clonotype: The junction does not match germline at one end; this may be a read error. The gene calls are TRBV11-2 and TRBJ2-1; the match to TRBD1 covers 10 bases. The CDR3 runs to 15 residues. Per germline, CDR1 SGHAT and CDR2 FQNNGV. CDR3 sequence (DNA): TGTGCTAGCATCCTTGGACAGGGGGGCTACAATGAGCAGTTCTTC. Its translation is CASILGQGGYNEQFF. Looking up the rest from reference TRBV11-2 and TRBJ2-1 gives the full variable domain: EAGVAQSPRYKIIEKRQSVAFWCNPISGHATLYWYQQILGQGPKLLIQFQNNGVVDDSQLPKDRFSAERLKGVDSTLKIQPAKLEDSAVYLCASILGQGGYNEQFFGPGTRLTVL.

This chain uses TRBV5-4 with TRBJ1-1, with D perhaps TRBD1 (5 bases). V was clipped by 3 bases and J by 7 bases, with 16 bases between them. CDR3 length: 14 amino acids. Per germline, CDR1 SGHNT and CDR2 YYREEE (reference sequence). The CDR3 loop is CASSSNGGSIEAFF. The CDR3 coding sequence is TGTGCCAGCAGCTCTAACGGGGGGAGTATTGAAGCTTTCTTT.

This clonotype showed up just once. At one end the junction does not follow the germline gene, possibly because of a read error. The chain has TRBV11-2 and TRBJ1-1; TRBD1 might be the D (5 bases). The CDR3 runs 15 residues. CDR1 SGHAT and CDR2 FQNNGV come from the germline V gene. CDR3 region: CASSLKRGGGIEAFF. CDR3 DNA: TGTGCCAGTAGCTTAAAGAGGGGTGGCGGCATTGAAGCTTTCTTT.

Worth noting for this clonotype: A much larger clone differs by one base, so this may be a read error. This chain links TRBV7-9 with TRBJ1-2; D remains ambiguous. CDR3 length equals 10 residues. From germline, CDR1 is SEHNR and CDR2 FQNEAQ (reference sequence). CDR3 DNA: TGTGCCAGCAGCGAGTGTAGACTCTCATTC. Protein sequence: CASSECRLSF.

Regarding this clonotype: Relative to the germline gene, one junction end is altered; a read error may explain this. This chain uses TRBV4-2 with TRBJ2-7; tentatively, D is TRBD2 (5 bases). CDR3 length equals 15 residues. The germline V gene encodes CDR1 LGHNA and CDR2 YNFKEQ. Written as DNA, the CDR3 is TGTGCCAGCAGCCAAGAATTCGGGGTGCAGTACGGGCAGTACTTC. Protein product: CASSQEFGVQYGQYF.

As for this clonotype: Just one base apart from a much larger clone, this may be a read error. The V and J genes are TRBV14 and TRBJ2-5, with TRBD2 matching over 7 bases. There are 16 residues in the CDR3. CDR1 SGHDN and CDR2 FVKESK come from the germline V gene. V lost 1 base, J lost 2 bases, and 7 bases stayed unmatched. CDR3 sequence (DNA): TGTGCCAGCAGCCAAGTTACCGGGAGGCATCAAGAGACCCAGTACTTC. It encodes CASSQVTGRHQETQYF.

Turning to this clonotype: The conserved phenylalanine or tryptophan normally closing the CDR3 is absent here, so this likely arose from a read error. The chain uses TRBV6-6 and TRBJ2-5; 8 nucleotides align to TRBD1. The CDR3 sequence is 15 residues long. In germline, CDR1 is MNHNY, CDR2 SVGAGI (reference sequence). V was clipped by 8 bases and J by 2 bases; unmatched bases: 10. As DNA, the CDR3 is TGTGCCAGCGGACAGGGCCAAAACCAACAAGAGACCCAGTACGTC. Amino acid sequence: CASGQGQNQQETQYV.

This clonotype was picked up a small number of times. The gene calls are TRBV5-1 and TRBJ2-1; weak D call: TRBD1 (6 bases). Trimming removed 4 bases from V and 5 bases from J, with 19 bases in between. The germline gives CDR1 SGHRS, CDR2 YFSETQ. This CDR3 region has 16 residues. CDR3 protein: CASSPGGRRQDNEQFF. The DNA for the CDR3 is TGCGCCAGCAGCCCGGGCGGCAGGAGACAGGACAATGAGCAGTTCTTC.

To note about this clonotype: The junction differs from germline at one of its ends, possibly a read error. The rearrangement joins TRBV29-1 to TRBJ2-1; D call uncertain. This CDR3 spans 14 amino acids. Germline V gives CDR1 SQVTM, CDR2 ANQGSEA. CDR3 coding DNA: TGCAGCGTTGGACCGGCAGGATCCAGCAATGGGCAGTTCTTC. It encodes CSVGPAGSSNGQFF.

This clonotype was observed at least ten times. This chain uses TRBV6-6 with TRBJ2-4; D assignment may be TRBD1 or TRBD2 (5 bases each). The CDR3 length is 17 residues. Germline V gives CDR1 MNHNY, CDR2 SVGAGI (reference sequence). Trimming pared 2 bases from V and 0 bases from J, leaving 14 bases between. The CDR3 sequence: CASSYGGRGLAKNIQYF. The CDR3 nucleotides are TGTGCCAGCAGTTACGGTGGACGGGGCCTAGCCAAAAACATTCAGTACTTC.

The chain recombines TRBV28 with TRBJ1-1; 8 bases agree with TRBD1. Trimming removed 6 bases from V and 10 bases from J; junction bases left unmatched: 13. Germline-derived CDR1 and CDR2 are MDHEN and SYDVKM. This CDR3 comprises 14 residues. The DNA of the CDR3 is TGTGCCAGCAGACCTCCCGCCAGGGGGCAAGGAGCTTTCTTT. This encodes CASRPPARGQGAFF.

Comments on this clonotype: The junction and the germline gene differ at one end; a read error may be behind it. The chain has TRBV6-5 and TRBJ1-2; 7 nucleotides agree with TRBD1. This CDR3 comprises 15 residues. Germline V gives CDR1 MNHEY, CDR2 SVGAGI. The CDR3 DNA reads TGTGCCAGTAGTTTGCCCGGACAGGCACTTTATGGCTACACCTTC. Translation gives CASSLPGQALYGYTF.

With respect to this clonotype: A much larger clone lies one base from this, so it may be a read error. V and J are TRBV12-3 or TRBV12-4 and TRBJ2-1; D is possibly TRBD2 (6 bases). The V end was cut by 2 bases, the J end by 8 bases, with 19 bases between. The CDR3 loop spans 16 amino acids. CDR3 residues: CASSLFGVGGGDEQFF. DNA for the CDR3: TGTGCCAGCAGTTTATTTGGTGTGGGAGGAGGGGATGAGCAGTTCTTC.

This clonotype was detected only a few times. The V gene is TRBV11-2, the J gene TRBJ2-2; D might be TRBD1 (6 bases). This CDR3 comprises 15 residues. Germline V gene lookup returns CDR1 SGHAT and CDR2 FQNNGV. The V end was cut by 5 bases, the J end by 12 bases, with 22 bases between. The CDR3 bases are TGTGCCAGCAGCCCCCGTTCTGGGGGCTCCGTGAAGCTGTTTTTT. Protein: CASSPRSGGSVKLFF.

This clonotype was detected a few times. The CDR3 end shows no conserved phenylalanine or tryptophan, and so a read error is likely. This chain connects TRBV11-2 to TRBJ1-2; D unresolved. Per germline, CDR1 SGHAT and CDR2 FQNNGV. CDR3 size: 15 residues. Here the CDR3 reads CASSLTIQGDGGYTL. As DNA, the CDR3 is TGTGCCAGTAGCTTAACAATACAAGGAGATGGTGGCTACACCCTC.

This clonotype was counted many times. This chain uses TRBV28 with TRBJ2-5; D is unclear. The CDR3 loop spans 15 amino acids. V was clipped by 6 bases and J by 0 bases, with 14 bases between them. CDR1 is MDHEN and CDR2 is SYDVKM in the germline V gene. CDR3 nucleotides: TGTGCCAGCAGCAGAACTCAAGCCTACCAAGAGACCCAGTACTTC. Its protein product is CASSRTQAYQETQYF.

CDR3 in amino acids: CASSSYGGRGYSGANVLTF. The CDR3 coding sequence is TGTGCCAGCAGCTCCTACGGTGGCAGGGGTTACTCTGGGGCCAACGTCCTGACTTTC. The chain has TRBV5-6 and TRBJ2-6, with a possible D match to TRBD1 (6 bases). The CDR3 has 19 amino acids. Per the germline V gene, CDR1 is SGHDT and CDR2 is YYEEEE. The V gene lost 3 bases and the J gene lost 0 bases, with 19 bases spanning the gap.